The following is a T cell receptor beta chain sequence with its context. Authors' analysis steps: By means of reference gene primer amplification, nucleated cell counts were estimated. Some clones are missing from TCRdb's copy, which holds only in-frame ones; the method was immunoSEQ multiplex PCR. V and J calls and clone size come straight from that table; D and trimming were deduced from the DNA. The sample shows 230,000 or so clones, 80% to 85% of them seen only once. Germline assignment: CDR1 MNHEY and CDR2 SMNVEV (reference sequence). The CDR3 is made up of 14 amino acids. Trimming removed 9 bases from V and 5 bases from J; junction bases left unmatched: 7. This sample was included in a study of blood T cell repertoires in COVID-19. Overall study: PBMCs, B-cell-depleted T cells, or T cells provided the cDNA or gDNA that made up the material.

Input material: peripheral blood. This rearrangement joins TRBV27 to TRBJ2-3; 11 nucleotides align to TRBD2. The source is a man between 45 and 60 years old with active or convalescent COVID-19. CDR3 sequence reads: CASRGLAGGDTQYF. CDR3 nucleotides: TGTGCCAGTAGGGGGCTAGCGGGGGGAGATACGCAGTATTTT.